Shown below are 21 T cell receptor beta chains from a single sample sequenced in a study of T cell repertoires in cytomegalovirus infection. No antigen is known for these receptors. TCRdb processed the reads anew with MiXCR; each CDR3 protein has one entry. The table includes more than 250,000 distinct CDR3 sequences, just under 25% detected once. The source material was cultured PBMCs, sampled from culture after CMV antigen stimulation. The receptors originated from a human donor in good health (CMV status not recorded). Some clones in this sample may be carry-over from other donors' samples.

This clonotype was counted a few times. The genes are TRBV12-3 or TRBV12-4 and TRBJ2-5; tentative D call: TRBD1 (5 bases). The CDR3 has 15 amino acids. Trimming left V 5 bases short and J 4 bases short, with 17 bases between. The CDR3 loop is CASSLGPGFGETQYF. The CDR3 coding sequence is TGTGCCAGCAGTCTTGGGCCAGGGTTCGGAGAGACCCAGTACTTC.

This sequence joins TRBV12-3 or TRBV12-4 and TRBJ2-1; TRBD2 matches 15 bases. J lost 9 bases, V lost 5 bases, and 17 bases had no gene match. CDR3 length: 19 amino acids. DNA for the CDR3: TGTGCCAGCAGTCCTGGGGTGATTGGGACTAGCGGGAGGAGGGGTGAGCAGTTCTTC. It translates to CASSPGVIGTSGRRGEQFF.

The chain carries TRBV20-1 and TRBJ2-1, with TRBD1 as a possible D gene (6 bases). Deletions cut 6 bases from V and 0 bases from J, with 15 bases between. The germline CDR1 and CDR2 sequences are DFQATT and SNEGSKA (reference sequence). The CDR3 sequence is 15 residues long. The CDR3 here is CSAGVGTSSYNEQFF. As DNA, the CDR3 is TGCAGTGCGGGGGTCGGGACAAGCTCCTACAATGAGCAGTTCTTC.

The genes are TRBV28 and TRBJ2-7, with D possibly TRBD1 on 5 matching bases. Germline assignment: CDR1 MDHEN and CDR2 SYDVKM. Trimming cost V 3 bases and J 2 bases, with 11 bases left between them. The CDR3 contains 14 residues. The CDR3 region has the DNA TGTGCCAGCAGTTTGGGTCCCAGGGCCTACGAGCAGTACTTC. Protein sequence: CASSLGPRAYEQYF.

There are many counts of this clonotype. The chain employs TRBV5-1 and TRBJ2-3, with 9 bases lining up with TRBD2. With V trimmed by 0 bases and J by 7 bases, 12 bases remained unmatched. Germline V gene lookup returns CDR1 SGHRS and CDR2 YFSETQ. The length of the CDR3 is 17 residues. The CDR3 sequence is CASSLGGSGRPGNTQYF. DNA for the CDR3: TGCGCCAGCAGCTTGGGAGGAAGCGGGAGGCCGGGGAATACGCAGTATTTT.

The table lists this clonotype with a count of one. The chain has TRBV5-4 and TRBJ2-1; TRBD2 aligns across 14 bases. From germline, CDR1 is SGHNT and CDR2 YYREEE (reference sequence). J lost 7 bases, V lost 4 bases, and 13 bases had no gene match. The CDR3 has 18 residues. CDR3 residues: CASSAGLAGGPDGNEQFF. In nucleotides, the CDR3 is TGTGCCAGCAGCGCAGGACTAGCGGGAGGCCCCGACGGGAATGAGCAGTTCTTC.

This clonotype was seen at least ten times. The chain's CDR3 is CASSFARQSTGELFF. The CDR3 DNA is TGTGCCAGCAGCTTTGCCCGACAGAGCACCGGGGAGCTGTTTTTT. The chain has TRBV7-2 and TRBJ2-2, with D possibly matching TRBD1 (5 bases). The CDR3 is made up of 15 amino acids. V lost 3 bases and J 4 bases, leaving 12 bases between the germline ends. The germline gives CDR1 SGHTA, CDR2 FQGNSA. Complete variable domain (other parts from reference TRBV7-2 and TRBJ2-2): GAGVSQSPSNKVTEKGKDVELRCDPISGHTALYWYRQSLGQGLEFLIYFQGNSAPDKSGLPSDRFSAERTGGSVSTLTIQRTQQEDSAVYLCASSFARQSTGELFFGEGSRLTVL.

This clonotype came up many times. CDR3 bases: TGTGCCAGCAGCGAACGACTAGCGGGAGGGATAGAGACCCAGTACTTC. Its translation is CASSERLAGGIETQYF. The chain has TRBV7-2 and TRBJ2-5; 14 nucleotides agree with TRBD2. CDR3 length equals 16 residues. Trimming cost V 5 bases and J 4 bases; bases outside gene matches: 6. Germline CDR1 and CDR2: SGHTA and FQGNSA.

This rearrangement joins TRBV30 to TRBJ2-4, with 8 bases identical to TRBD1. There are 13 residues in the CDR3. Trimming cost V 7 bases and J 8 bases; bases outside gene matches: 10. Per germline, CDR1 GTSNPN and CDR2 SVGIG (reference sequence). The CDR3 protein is CALLAGGFDIQYF. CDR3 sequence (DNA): TGTGCCTTACTAGCAGGGGGCTTCGACATTCAGTACTTC.

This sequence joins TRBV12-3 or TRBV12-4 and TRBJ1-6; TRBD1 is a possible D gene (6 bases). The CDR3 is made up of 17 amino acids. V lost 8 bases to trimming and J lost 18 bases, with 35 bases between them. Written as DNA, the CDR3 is TGTGCCAGCGGATCCCTCGGGACAACCCTCGGTGACATCACCCCCCACTTT. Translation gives CASGSLGTTLGDITPHF.

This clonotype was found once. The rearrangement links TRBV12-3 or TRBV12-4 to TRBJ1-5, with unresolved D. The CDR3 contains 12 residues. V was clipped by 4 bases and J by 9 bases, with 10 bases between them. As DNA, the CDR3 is TGTGCCAGCAGTTCGACTGGGCGGCCCCAGCATTTT. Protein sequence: CASSSTGRPQHF.

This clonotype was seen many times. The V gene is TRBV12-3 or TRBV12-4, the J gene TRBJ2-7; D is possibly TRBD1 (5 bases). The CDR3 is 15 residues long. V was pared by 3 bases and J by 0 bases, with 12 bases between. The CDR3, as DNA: TGTGCCAGCAGTTTTGGGGCAGGAAACTCCTACGAGCAGTACTTC. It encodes CASSFGAGNSYEQYF.

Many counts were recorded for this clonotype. CDR3 loop: CASSLSQGGSPLHF. DNA for the CDR3: TGTGCCAGCAGCTTAAGCCAGGGCGGCTCACCCCTCCACTTT. The chain is built from TRBV7-2 and TRBJ1-6; TRBD1 might be the D (5 bases). Trimming shortened V by 2 bases and J by 10 bases, and 12 bases separated the two germline ends. The CDR3 extends over 14 amino acids. Germline V lookup: CDR1 SGHTA, CDR2 FQGNSA. Combining the CDR3 with reference TRBV7-2 and TRBJ1-6 gives the whole variable domain GAGVSQSPSNKVTEKGKDVELRCDPISGHTALYWYRQSLGQGLEFLIYFQGNSAPDKSGLPSDRFSAERTGGSVSTLTIQRTQQEDSAVYLCASSLSQGGSPLHFGNGTRLTVT.

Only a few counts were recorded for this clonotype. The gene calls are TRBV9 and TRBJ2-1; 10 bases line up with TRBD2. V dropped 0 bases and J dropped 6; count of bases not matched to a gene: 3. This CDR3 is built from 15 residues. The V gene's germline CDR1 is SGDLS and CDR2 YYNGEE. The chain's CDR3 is CASSVEPSGGNEQFF. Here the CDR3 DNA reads TGTGCCAGCAGCGTAGAGCCTAGCGGGGGCAATGAGCAGTTCTTC. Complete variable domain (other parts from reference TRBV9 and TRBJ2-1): DSGVTQTPKHLITATGQRVTLRCSPRSGDLSVYWYQQSLDQGLQFLIQYYNGEERAKGNILERFSAQQFPDLHSELNLSSLELGDSALYFCASSVEPSGGNEQFFGPGTRLTVL.

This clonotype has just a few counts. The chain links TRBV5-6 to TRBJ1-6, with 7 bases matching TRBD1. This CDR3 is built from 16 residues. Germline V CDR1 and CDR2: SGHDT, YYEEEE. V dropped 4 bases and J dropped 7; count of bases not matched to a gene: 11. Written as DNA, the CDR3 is TGTGCCAGCAGCAGATACTCCGGGACAGAAAATTCACCCCTCCACTTT. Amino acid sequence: CASSRYSGTENSPLHF.

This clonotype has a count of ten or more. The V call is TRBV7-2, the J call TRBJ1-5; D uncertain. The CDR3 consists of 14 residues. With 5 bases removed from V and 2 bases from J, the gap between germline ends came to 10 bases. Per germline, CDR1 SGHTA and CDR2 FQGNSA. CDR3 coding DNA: TGTGCCAGCAGCCCAGGAGGAGGCAATCAGCCCCAGCATTTT. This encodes CASSPGGGNQPQHF.

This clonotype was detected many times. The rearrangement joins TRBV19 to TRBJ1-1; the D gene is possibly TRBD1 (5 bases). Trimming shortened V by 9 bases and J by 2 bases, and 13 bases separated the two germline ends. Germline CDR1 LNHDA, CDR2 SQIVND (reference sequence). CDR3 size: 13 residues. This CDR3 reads CASSLQGNTEAFF. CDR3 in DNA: TGTGCCAGCAGCCTCCAGGGTAACACTGAAGCTTTCTTT.

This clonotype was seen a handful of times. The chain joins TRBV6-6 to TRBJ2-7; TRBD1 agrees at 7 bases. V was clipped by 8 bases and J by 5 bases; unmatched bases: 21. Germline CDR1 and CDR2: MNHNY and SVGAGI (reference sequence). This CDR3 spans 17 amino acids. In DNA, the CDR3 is TGTGCCAGCCGAGACAGGGTTCTTCTTGCGGCCCGGAACGAGCAGTACTTC. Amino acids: CASRDRVLLAARNEQYF.

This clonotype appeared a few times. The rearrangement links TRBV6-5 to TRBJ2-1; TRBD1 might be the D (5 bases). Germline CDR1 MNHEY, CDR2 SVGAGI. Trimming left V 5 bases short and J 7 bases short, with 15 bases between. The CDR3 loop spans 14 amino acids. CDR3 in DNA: TGTGCCAGCAGTAAGGATAGGGGTGGTAATGAGCAGTTCTTC. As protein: CASSKDRGGNEQFF.

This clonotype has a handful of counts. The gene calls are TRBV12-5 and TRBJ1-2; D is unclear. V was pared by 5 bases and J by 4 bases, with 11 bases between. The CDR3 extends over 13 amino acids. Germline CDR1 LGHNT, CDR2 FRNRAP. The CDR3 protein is CASGGDGVYGYTF. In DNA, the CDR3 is TGTGCTAGTGGTGGCGACGGAGTCTATGGCTACACCTTC.

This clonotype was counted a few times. CDR3 region: CASSWNSMNTEAFF. The DNA for the CDR3 is TGTGCCAGCAGTTGGAACTCCATGAACACTGAAGCTTTCTTT. The chain is built from TRBV12-3 or TRBV12-4 and TRBJ1-1; D is undetermined. V was clipped by 4 bases and J by 0 bases, with 9 bases between them. The CDR3 is 14 residues long.